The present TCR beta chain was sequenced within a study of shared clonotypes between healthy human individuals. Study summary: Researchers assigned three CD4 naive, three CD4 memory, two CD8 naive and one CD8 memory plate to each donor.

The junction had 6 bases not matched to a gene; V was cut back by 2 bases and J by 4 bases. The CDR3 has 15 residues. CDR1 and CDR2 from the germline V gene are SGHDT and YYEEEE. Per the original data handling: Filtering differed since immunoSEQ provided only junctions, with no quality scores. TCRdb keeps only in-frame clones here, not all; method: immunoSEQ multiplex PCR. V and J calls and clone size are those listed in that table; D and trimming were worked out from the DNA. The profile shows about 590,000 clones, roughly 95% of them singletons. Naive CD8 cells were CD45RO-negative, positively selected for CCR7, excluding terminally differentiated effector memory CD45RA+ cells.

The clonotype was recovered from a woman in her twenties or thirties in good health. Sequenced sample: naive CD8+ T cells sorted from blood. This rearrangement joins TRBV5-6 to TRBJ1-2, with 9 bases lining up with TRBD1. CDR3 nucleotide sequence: TGTGCCAGCAGCTTACAGGGGGCTCTCGTCTATGGCTACACCTTC. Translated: CASSLQGALVYGYTF. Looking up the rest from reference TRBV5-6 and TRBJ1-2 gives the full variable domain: DAGVTQSPTHLIKTRGQQVTLRCSPKSGHDTVSWYQQALGQGPQFIFQYYEEEERQRGNFPDRFSGHQFPNYSSELNVNALLLGDSALYLCASSLQGALVYGYTFGSGTRLTVV.